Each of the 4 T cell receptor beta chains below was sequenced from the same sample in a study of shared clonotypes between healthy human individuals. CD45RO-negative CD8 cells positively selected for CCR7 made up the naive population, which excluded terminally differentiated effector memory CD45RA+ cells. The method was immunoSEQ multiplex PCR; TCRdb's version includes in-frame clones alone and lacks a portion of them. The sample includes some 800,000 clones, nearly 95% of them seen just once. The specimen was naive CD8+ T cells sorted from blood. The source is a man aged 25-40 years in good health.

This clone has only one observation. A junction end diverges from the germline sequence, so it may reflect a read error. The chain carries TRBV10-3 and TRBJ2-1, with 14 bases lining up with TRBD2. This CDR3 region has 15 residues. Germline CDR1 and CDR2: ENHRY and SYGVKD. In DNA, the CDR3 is TGTGCCATCAGTTCCTGGAGACTAGCGGGAGGGCTTACGGTCTTC. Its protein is CAISSWRLAGGLTVF.

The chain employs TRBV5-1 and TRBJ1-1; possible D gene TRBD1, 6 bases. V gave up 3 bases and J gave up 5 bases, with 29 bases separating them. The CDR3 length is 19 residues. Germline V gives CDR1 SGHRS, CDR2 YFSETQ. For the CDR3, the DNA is TGCGCCAGCAGCTGGGACCCCCGCAGGGGCTCCCCCGAAGGAACTGAAGCTTTCTTT. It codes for CASSWDPRRGSPEGTEAFF.

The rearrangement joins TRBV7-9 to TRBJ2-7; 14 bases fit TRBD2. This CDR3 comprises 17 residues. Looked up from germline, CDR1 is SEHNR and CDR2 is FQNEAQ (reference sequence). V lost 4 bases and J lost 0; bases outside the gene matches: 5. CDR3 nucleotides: TGTGCCAGCAGCTCGGGACTAGCGGGAGCGCACTCCTACGAGCAGTACTTC. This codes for CASSSGLAGAHSYEQYF.

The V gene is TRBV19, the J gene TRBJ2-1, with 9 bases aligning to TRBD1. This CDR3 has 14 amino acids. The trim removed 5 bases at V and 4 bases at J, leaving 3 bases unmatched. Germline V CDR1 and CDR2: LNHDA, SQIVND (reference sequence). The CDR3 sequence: CASSPGTGYNEQFF. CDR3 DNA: TGTGCCAGTAGTCCGGGGACAGGGTACAATGAGCAGTTCTTC. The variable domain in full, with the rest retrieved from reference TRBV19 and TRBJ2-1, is DGGITQSPKYLFRKEGQNVTLSCEQNLNHDAMYWYRQDPGQGLRLIYYSQIVNDFQKGDIAEGYSVSREKKESFPLTVTSAQKNPTAFYLCASSPGTGYNEQFFGPGTRLTVL.